These 3 T cell receptor beta chains came from one sample sequenced in a study of CD4+ T cells in melanoma. TCRdb's copy holds only in-frame clones and misses some; the assay was immunoSEQ multiplex PCR. The table includes 10,000 or so clones, around 70% detected once. The sample taken for sequencing was cells from a culture (not recorded whether cultured in vitro). These receptors all come from a human donor with melanoma.

The V and J genes are TRBV7-9 and TRBJ1-2, with D possibly TRBD1 on 5 matching bases. Germline V gene sequence: CDR1 SEHNR, CDR2 FQNEAQ (reference sequence). Trimming took off 4 bases at V and 8 bases at J, with 14 bases between the two ends. The length of the CDR3 is 13 residues. The CDR3: CASSYQGGRGYTF. The CDR3 nucleotides read TGTGCCAGCAGCTACCAGGGAGGCAGGGGCTACACCTTC.

The chain has TRBV6-6 and TRBJ1-6; no clear D gene. CDR3 length: 14 amino acids. V lost 7 bases to trimming and J lost 11 bases, with 18 bases between them. Germline assignment: CDR1 MNHNY and CDR2 SVGAGI (reference sequence). In DNA form, the CDR3 reads TGTGCCAGCAATCGACCCGAGCGGGGTACACCCCTCCACTTT. This codes for CASNRPERGTPLHF.

The chain has TRBV6-5 and TRBJ1-1; 7 nucleotides agree with TRBD1. Trimming removed 0 bases from V and 3 bases from J; junction bases left unmatched: 4. The CDR3 totals 15 residues. Germline CDR1 and CDR2: MNHEY and SVGAGI. CDR3 coding DNA: TGTGCCAGCAGTTACTCGGGCAGGGGGTACACTGAAGCTTTCTTT. Its translation is CASSYSGRGYTEAFF.